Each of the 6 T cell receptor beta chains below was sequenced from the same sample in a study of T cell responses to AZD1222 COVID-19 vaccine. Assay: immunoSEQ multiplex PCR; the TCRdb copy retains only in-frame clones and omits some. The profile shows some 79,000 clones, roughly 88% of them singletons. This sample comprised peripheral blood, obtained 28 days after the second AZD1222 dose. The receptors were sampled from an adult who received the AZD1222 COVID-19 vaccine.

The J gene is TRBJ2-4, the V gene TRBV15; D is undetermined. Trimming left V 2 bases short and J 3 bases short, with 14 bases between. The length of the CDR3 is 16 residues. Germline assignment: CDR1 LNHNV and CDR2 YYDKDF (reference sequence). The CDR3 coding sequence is TGTGCCACCAGCAGACACTCACCCTTGGGCAAAAACATTCAGTACTTC. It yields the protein CATSRHSPLGKNIQYF.

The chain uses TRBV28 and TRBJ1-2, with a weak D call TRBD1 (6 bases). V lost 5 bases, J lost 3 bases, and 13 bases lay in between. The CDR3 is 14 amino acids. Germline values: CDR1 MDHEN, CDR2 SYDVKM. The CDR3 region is CASSPTDSYYGYTF. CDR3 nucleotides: TGTGCCAGCAGTCCGACGGACAGCTACTATGGCTACACCTTC.

CDR3 amino acids: CASSSRDRINSPLHF. The CDR3 DNA reads as TGTGCCAGCAGTAGCCGGGACAGGATTAATTCACCCCTCCACTTT. The rearrangement links TRBV28 to TRBJ1-6; 8 nucleotides line up with TRBD1. Germline values: CDR1 MDHEN, CDR2 SYDVKM. The trim removed 5 bases at V and 6 bases at J, leaving 6 bases unmatched. This CDR3 spans 15 amino acids.

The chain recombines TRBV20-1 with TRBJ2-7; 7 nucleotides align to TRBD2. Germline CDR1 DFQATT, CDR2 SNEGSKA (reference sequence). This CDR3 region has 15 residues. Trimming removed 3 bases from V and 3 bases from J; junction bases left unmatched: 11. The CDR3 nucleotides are TGCAGTGCTAGTGATGTCCGGGAGGTACTCTACGAGCAGTACTTC. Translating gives CSASDVREVLYEQYF.

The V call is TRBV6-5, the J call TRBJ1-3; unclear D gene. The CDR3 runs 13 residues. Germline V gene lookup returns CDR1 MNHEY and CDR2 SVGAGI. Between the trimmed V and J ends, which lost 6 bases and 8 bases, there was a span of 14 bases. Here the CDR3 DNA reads TGTGCCAGCAGGCGCAACAAGCAGGACACCATATATTTT. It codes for CASRRNKQDTIYF.

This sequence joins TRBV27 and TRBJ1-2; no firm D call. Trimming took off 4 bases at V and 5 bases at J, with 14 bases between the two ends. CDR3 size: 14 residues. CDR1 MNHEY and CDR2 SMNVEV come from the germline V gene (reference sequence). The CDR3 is CASSSDGSKYGYTF. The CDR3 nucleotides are TGTGCCAGCAGTTCGGACGGTTCGAAATATGGCTACACCTTC.